These 28 T cell receptor beta chains originate from one sample sequenced in a study of CD8 T cells in Susac syndrome. cDNA came from about 0.5 to 1 ug RNA primed by random hexamers. Each CDR3 protein is one row after TCRdb ran MiXCR on the immunoSEQ multiplex PCR reads. The table has under 90,000 distinct CDR3 sequences, more than 85% seen once; the top ten hold about 0.53%. The sequenced sample was CD4+ T cells from PBMCs. Receptor source: a human donor with Susac syndrome.

This sequence joins TRBV15 and TRBJ2-5, with 8 bases identical to TRBD2. Germline lookup yields CDR1 LNHNV and CDR2 YYDKDF (reference sequence). CDR3 length: 14 amino acids. With V trimmed by 5 bases and J by 5 bases, 7 bases remained unmatched. The CDR3 reads CATSPGLGLETQYF. CDR3 DNA: TGTGCCACCAGCCCGGGACTAGGGCTTGAGACCCAGTACTTC.

The rearrangement uses TRBV11-1 and TRBJ2-5, with 10 bases lining up with TRBD1. V was pared by 6 bases and J by 4 bases, with 8 bases of the junction left unmatched. The CDR3 runs to 15 residues. Germline V gene lookup returns CDR1 SGHAT and CDR2 FQDESV (reference sequence). The CDR3 nucleotides read TGTGCCAGCAGTGACCGGGACAGGGGAAGAGAGACCCAGTACTTC. This translates into CASSDRDRGRETQYF.

This rearrangement joins TRBV12-3 or TRBV12-4 to TRBJ2-3; D gene ambiguous. The CDR3 contains 16 residues. V lost 1 base, J lost 4 bases, and 15 bases lay in between. The CDR3 DNA reads as TGTGCCAGCAGTTTAGTGGGCTCCCGGGTCGCAGATACGCAGTATTTT. It translates to CASSLVGSRVADTQYF.

The J gene is TRBJ2-3, the V gene TRBV7-3; tentatively, D is TRBD1 (5 bases). V shed 3 bases and J shed 2 bases, with 12 bases lying between them. The CDR3 consists of 15 residues. Germline V gene lookup returns CDR1 SGHTA and CDR2 FQGTGA. The CDR3 sequence: CASSFMGQLTDTQYF. The CDR3 DNA reads as TGTGCCAGCAGCTTTATGGGGCAGCTCACAGATACGCAGTATTTT.

The chain combines TRBV7-2 with TRBJ1-2, with D unresolved. The germline V gene has CDR1 SGHTA and CDR2 FQGNSA. With 3 bases removed from V and 2 bases from J, the gap between germline ends came to 10 bases. The CDR3 consists of 14 residues. CDR3 sequence (DNA): TGTGCCAGCAGCTTTAGCCGAACGAACTATGGCTACACCTTC. As protein: CASSFSRTNYGYTF. Full variable domain (remainder filled in from reference TRBV7-2 and TRBJ1-2): GAGVSQSPSNKVTEKGKDVELRCDPISGHTALYWYRQSLGQGLEFLIYFQGNSAPDKSGLPSDRFSAERTGGSVSTLTIQRTQQEDSAVYLCASSFSRTNYGYTFGSGTRLTVV.

In this sample, this clonotype turned up a few times. The chain uses TRBV5-1 and TRBJ2-7; D unresolved. In germline, CDR1 is SGHRS, CDR2 YFSETQ. Trimming pared 0 bases from V and 6 bases from J, leaving 4 bases between. The CDR3 totals 11 residues. CDR3 loop: CASSLEGEQYF. CDR3 DNA: TGCGCCAGCAGCTTGGAGGGCGAGCAGTACTTC. The full variable domain, rest sourced from reference TRBV5-1 and TRBJ2-7, is KAGVTQTPRYLIKTRGQQVTLSCSPISGHRSVSWYQQTPGQGLQFLFEYFSETQRNKGNFPGRFSGRQFSNSRSEMNVSTLELGDSALYLCASSLEGEQYFGPGTRLTVT.

J is TRBJ2-6 and V is TRBV12-3 or TRBV12-4; D is ambiguous. There are 16 residues in the CDR3. Trimming left V 4 bases short and J 0 bases short, with 10 bases between. DNA for the CDR3: TGTGCCAGCAGTTCAAGGGTTGGCTCTGGGGCCAACGTCCTGACTTTC. Translated, it gives CASSSRVGSGANVLTF.

The chain carries TRBV28 and TRBJ1-3; D might be TRBD1 (5 bases). V shed 4 bases and J shed 0 bases, with 10 bases lying between them. Germline-derived CDR1 and CDR2 are MDHEN and SYDVKM. This CDR3 spans 15 amino acids. CDR3 amino acids: CASSSRTNSGNTIYF. The DNA of the CDR3 is TGTGCCAGCAGTTCCCGGACAAACTCTGGAAACACCATATATTTT.

This rearrangement joins TRBV20-1 to TRBJ2-2; D is uncertain. Between the trimmed V and J ends, which lost 3 bases and 5 bases, there was a span of 13 bases. The CDR3 loop spans 14 amino acids. CDR1 and CDR2 (germline): DFQATT, SNEGSKA (reference sequence). The CDR3: CSASPRQKTGELFF. The CDR3 DNA reads TGCAGTGCTAGCCCTAGGCAAAAAACCGGGGAGCTGTTTTTT.

The chain combines TRBV30 with TRBJ2-2, with D possibly called TRBD1 or TRBD2 (6 bases each). V lost 8 bases to trimming and J lost 1 base, with 14 bases between them. The CDR3 runs to 14 residues. Germline CDR1 is GTSNPN and CDR2 is SVGIG (reference sequence). The CDR3 DNA is TGTGCCCGGACGCGGGACAAGAACACCGGGGAGCTGTTTTTT. It encodes CARTRDKNTGELFF.

The chain couples TRBV15 to TRBJ2-6; D is tentatively TRBD1 or TRBD2 (5 bases each). This CDR3 has 17 amino acids. The germline CDR1 and CDR2 sequences are LNHNV and YYDKDF (reference sequence). The V and J ends lost 1 base and 4 bases respectively, with 14 bases between them. CDR3 bases: TGTGCCACCAGCAGAGTGGGAGAGGGGTCCGGGGCCAACGTCCTGACTTTC. Its protein product is CATSRVGEGSGANVLTF.

The chain employs TRBV2 and TRBJ1-1; D might be TRBD1 (6 bases). From germline, CDR1 is SNHLY and CDR2 FYNNEI. V dropped 6 bases and J dropped 1 base, with 12 bases sitting between them. There are 14 residues in the CDR3. CDR3 nucleotides: TGTGCCAGCAGCCGGACAGTGGGGAACACTGAAGCTTTCTTT. Amino acids: CASSRTVGNTEAFF.

This sequence joins TRBV7-9 and TRBJ2-7; TRBD1 matches 11 bases. Trimming at V came to 1 base and at J to 2 bases, leaving 4 bases not matched to a gene. Germline V CDR1 and CDR2: SEHNR, FQNEAQ (reference sequence). The CDR3 totals 16 residues. CDR3 loop: CASSLGGQGGAYEQYF. CDR3 DNA: TGTGCCAGCAGCTTAGGGGGACAGGGGGGCGCCTACGAGCAGTACTTC.

The chain recombines TRBV7-9 with TRBJ2-7; TRBD1 matches 8 bases. The CDR3 extends over 14 amino acids. Germline trimming cut 5 bases from V and 3 bases from J; bases unmatched to any gene: 6. Germline V gene lookup returns CDR1 SEHNR and CDR2 FQNEAQ (reference sequence). The CDR3 nucleotides are TGTGCCAGCAGCACGACAGGGGCGAGCTACGAGCAGTACTTC. Translated, it gives CASSTTGASYEQYF.

The V and J genes are TRBV7-9 and TRBJ2-1, with 14 bases identical to TRBD2. The germline gives CDR1 SEHNR, CDR2 FQNEAQ (reference sequence). With V trimmed by 1 base and J by 5 bases, 7 bases remained unmatched. CDR3 length: 18 residues. This chain's CDR3 is CASSLGPPTSGRDNEQFF. CDR3 coding DNA: TGTGCCAGCAGCTTAGGTCCCCCGACTAGCGGGAGGGACAATGAGCAGTTCTTC.

The V and J genes are TRBV18 and TRBJ1-1; D is undetermined. With 5 bases removed from V and 0 bases from J, the gap between germline ends came to 7 bases. The CDR3 length is 13 residues. Per the germline V gene, CDR1 is KGHSH and CDR2 is LQKENI. CDR3 DNA sequence: TGTGCCAGCTCAGGTTTCATGAACACTGAAGCTTTCTTT. This sequence encodes CASSGFMNTEAFF.

The chain couples TRBV29-1 to TRBJ1-4, with 10 bases lining up with TRBD1. V shed 4 bases and J 8 bases; nucleotides not matched to a gene: 7. Looked up from germline, CDR1 is SQVTM and CDR2 is ANQGSEA. The CDR3 is made up of 14 amino acids. The CDR3 bases are TGCAGCGTTGTGTTTGGGACAGGGGCGGAAAAACTGTTTTTT. This encodes CSVVFGTGAEKLFF.

Here the CDR3 reads CASSEARAGGVTDTQYF. The CDR3 DNA reads TGTGCCAGCAGTGAAGCGCGTGCTGGAGGAGTCACAGATACGCAGTATTTT. The gene calls are TRBV6-1 and TRBJ2-3, with D possibly matching TRBD2 (5 bases). The CDR3 is 17 amino acids. Trimming stripped 0 bases from V and 2 bases from J, with 15 bases between. Germline V gene data show CDR1 as MNHNS and CDR2 as SASEGT.

Written as DNA, the CDR3 is TGTGCCAGCAGGCCCCTACTAGCGGGTTGGGCTGGGGAGCAGTTCTTC. Its protein product is CASRPLLAGWAGEQFF. The chain carries TRBV12-3 or TRBV12-4 and TRBJ2-1, with 9 bases aligning to TRBD2. The CDR3 covers 16 residues. Trimming at V came to 6 bases and at J to 10 bases, leaving 16 bases not matched to a gene.

V gene TRBV7-3 combines with J gene TRBJ2-2, with unresolved D. The germline V gene encodes CDR1 SGHTA and CDR2 FQGTGA. This CDR3 spans 16 amino acids. V lost 3 bases and J lost 4, with 15 bases in between. This CDR3 reads CASSFLGNAATGELFF. The DNA for the CDR3 is TGTGCCAGCAGCTTTTTGGGGAACGCGGCCACCGGGGAGCTGTTTTTT.

The chain uses TRBV20-1 and TRBJ1-5; D is unresolved. This CDR3 spans 13 amino acids. The germline V gene has CDR1 DFQATT and CDR2 SNEGSKA (reference sequence). V dropped 2 bases and J dropped 5 bases, with 10 bases sitting between them. The CDR3 DNA sequence: TGCAGTGCTAGAATAGACCCCTATCAGCCCCAGCATTTT. The encoded protein is CSARIDPYQPQHF.

V and J are TRBV28 and TRBJ2-7; 14 bases are a match to TRBD2. Germline CDR1 is MDHEN and CDR2 is SYDVKM. After removal of 4 bases from V and 0 bases from J, the junction contained 5 bases not matched to a gene. The CDR3 is 17 residues long. The CDR3 bases are TGTGCCAGCAGTTCTCCCGGGACTAGCGGGAGCTCCTACGAGCAGTACTTC. Its translation: CASSSPGTSGSSYEQYF.

This clonotype has only one observation. The J gene is TRBJ2-1, the V gene TRBV28; D possibly uses TRBD1 or TRBD2 (5 bases each). CDR1 MDHEN and CDR2 SYDVKM come from the germline V gene. Between the trimmed V and J ends, which lost 6 bases and 7 bases, there was a span of 13 bases. This CDR3 region has 13 residues. CDR3 loop: CASRRGILNEQFF. In nucleotides, the CDR3 is TGTGCCAGCAGGAGGGGCATTCTGAATGAGCAGTTCTTC.

The rearrangement joins TRBV20-1 to TRBJ2-1, with 10 nucleotides matching TRBD2. CDR1 is DFQATT and CDR2 is SNEGSKA in the germline V gene (reference sequence). The CDR3 consists of 16 residues. The J segment lost 7 bases and the V segment lost 3 bases, leaving 12 bases of the junction unmatched. CDR3 amino acids: CSASTQVGLALNEQFF. In DNA, the CDR3 is TGCAGTGCTAGCACCCAAGTGGGACTAGCGTTGAATGAGCAGTTCTTC.

This clonotype appeared a single time. This chain links TRBV24-1 with TRBJ2-3; D gene unclear. The V and J ends lost 7 bases and 0 bases respectively, with 4 bases between them. This CDR3 spans 12 amino acids. Germline V gives CDR1 KGHDR, CDR2 SFDVKD. CDR3 in amino acids: CATSGSTDTQYF. CDR3 sequence (DNA): TGTGCCACCAGCGGGAGCACAGATACGCAGTATTTT.

J is TRBJ1-2 and V is TRBV29-1; TRBD1 matches at 8 bases. The CDR3 consists of 12 residues. The trim removed 5 bases at V and 8 bases at J, leaving 7 bases unmatched. Looked up from germline, CDR1 is SQVTM and CDR2 is ANQGSEA. DNA of the CDR3: TGCAGCGTTTTTCACGGGACAGGCGGCTACACCTTC. The encoded protein is CSVFHGTGGYTF.

This chain links TRBV6-5 with TRBJ2-1; the D gene is possibly TRBD1 (6 bases). This CDR3 contains 16 residues. V was pared by 2 bases and J by 0 bases, with 11 bases between. The germline V gene has CDR1 MNHEY and CDR2 SVGAGI. The CDR3 reads CASSYGTGRSYNEQFF. Here the CDR3 DNA reads TGTGCCAGCAGTTACGGCACAGGGCGCTCCTACAATGAGCAGTTCTTC.

This clonotype was picked up one time. The chain is built from TRBV2 and TRBJ1-5; the D gene is possibly TRBD1 (5 bases). V lost 3 bases and J lost 2, with 11 bases in between. There are 15 residues in the CDR3. Looked up from germline, CDR1 is SNHLY and CDR2 is FYNNEI. The CDR3 region is CASSEPGLGNQPQHF. The CDR3 region has the DNA TGTGCCAGCAGTGAGCCGGGGCTGGGCAATCAGCCCCAGCATTTT.